These T cell receptor beta chains were read from a single sample in a study. TCRdb independently ran MiXCR on the RT-PCR reads; one entry per CDR3 protein. The table shows about 680,000 distinct CDR3 sequences, with more than 13% occurring only once. Sequencing was performed on memory CD4+ T cells from blood. These receptors all come from a female donor in good health, serving as a healthy control. Each CDR3 is given with its conserved first and last residue. The D gene is left open where the match is weak. Clone sizes are given selectively: once, few, many, or a class where the clone is expanded.

few	TRBV4-3	NA	TRBJ2-7	CASSQDYRDPYEQYF	TGCGCCAGCAGCCAGGATTACAGGGACCCCTACGAGCAGTACTTC
few	TRBV20-1	NA	TRBJ2-1	CSARDRVARINEQFF	TGCAGTGCTAGAGATCGGGTCGCTAGAATCAATGAGCAGTTCTTC
many	TRBV7-2	NA	TRBJ2-5	CASSLFDPMGTQYF	TGTGCCAGCAGCTTATTTGACCCAATGGGGACCCAGTACTTC
few	TRBV6-5	TRBD2	TRBJ2-7	CACQASGSSYEQYF	TGTGCCTGCCAGGCTAGCGGGAGCTCCTACGAGCAGTACTTC
NA	TRBV27	NA	TRBJ1-1	CASSLSLWGRRNTEAFF	TGTGCCAGCAGTTTATCGCTTTGGGGGCGCAGGAACACTGAAGCTTTCTTT
NA	TRBV7-9	NA	TRBJ1-2	CASSPSGGWGYTF	TGTGCCAGCAGCCCTTCCGGGGGTTGGGGCTACACCTTC
NA	TRBV30	NA	TRBJ2-3	CAWNPTALRSTDTQYF	TGTGCCTGGAACCCGACGGCCCTTCGAAGCACAGATACGCAGTATTTT
many	TRBV9	TRBD2	TRBJ2-1	CASSVTSGTTYNEQFF	TGTGCCAGCAGCGTTACTAGCGGGACCACCTACAATGAGCAGTTCTTC
few	TRBV5-1	TRBD1	TRBJ1-3	CASRGTAGNTIYF	TGCGCCAGCAGAGGGACAGCTGGAAACACCATATATTTT
NA	TRBV12-3/TRBV12-4	TRBD1	TRBJ1-5	CASSRGQTIQPQHF	TGTGCCAGTTCTAGGGGACAGACTATTCAGCCCCAGCATTTT
NA	TRBV27	NA	TRBJ1-2	CASSAREGTGYTF	TGTGCCAGCAGTGCGAGGGAAGGTACTGGCTACACCTTC
many	TRBV6-4	NA	TRBJ2-3	CASRTSSTDTQYF	TGTGCCAGCAGGACCTCTAGCACAGATACGCAGTATTTT
many	TRBV20-1	TRBD1	TRBJ2-7	CSARDNRGLYF	TGCAGTGCTAGAGATAACAGGGGTCTTTACTTC
NA	TRBV7-9	NA	TRBJ1-1	CATSRDGPNTEAFF	TGTGCCACCAGTCGGGACGGACCGAACACTGAAGCTTTCTTT
few	TRBV27	NA	TRBJ2-3	CASSPRRTDTQYF	TGTGCCAGCAGTCCCCGTAGGACAGATACGCAGTATTTT
NA	TRBV18	TRBD1	TRBJ2-3	CASSEQGVTDTQYF	TGTGCCAGCTCAGAACAGGGGGTCACAGATACGCAGTATTTT
many	TRBV18	NA	TRBJ1-1	CASSPLGNTEAFF	TGTGCCAGCAGTCCCCTCGGGAACACTGAAGCTTTCTTT
few	TRBV20-1	TRBD1	TRBJ2-7	CSAFLGTGGGEQYF	TGCAGTGCCTTTTTAGGGACAGGGGGGGGCGAGCAGTACTTC
many	TRBV6-2/TRBV6-3	TRBD1	TRBJ1-1	CASSYTGGTEAFF	TGTGCCAGCAGTTATACAGGGGGCACTGAAGCTTTCTTT
few	TRBV4-2	NA	TRBJ1-5	CASSQETGQPQHF	TGTGCCAGCAGCCAAGAAACGGGACAGCCCCAGCATTTT